This T cell receptor (beta chain) came from a study of blood T cell repertoires in COVID-19. Participants were placed into cohorts based on the clinical history they reported. Two negative PCRs, clearance, or symptom resolution were required of recovered Cohort 3 donors. TCRdb keeps only in-frame clones here, not all; method: immunoSEQ multiplex PCR. In the table there are 150,000 to 200,000 clones, roughly 80% of which are singletons. This clone occurred once. The CDR3 spans 15 residues. J lost 8 bases, V lost 0 bases, and 2 bases had no gene match. CDR1 KGHSH and CDR2 LQKENI come from the germline V gene.

This TCR was recovered from a man aged 45-65 years who had recovered from COVID-19. The material sequenced was PBMCs or T cells enriched from blood (not recorded which). The rearrangement joins TRBV18 to TRBJ1-6, with TRBD1 matching over 9 bases. Here the CDR3 reads CASSPPGQGYSPLHF. For the CDR3, the DNA is TGTGCCAGCTCACCACCGGGACAGGGATATTCACCCCTCCACTTT.